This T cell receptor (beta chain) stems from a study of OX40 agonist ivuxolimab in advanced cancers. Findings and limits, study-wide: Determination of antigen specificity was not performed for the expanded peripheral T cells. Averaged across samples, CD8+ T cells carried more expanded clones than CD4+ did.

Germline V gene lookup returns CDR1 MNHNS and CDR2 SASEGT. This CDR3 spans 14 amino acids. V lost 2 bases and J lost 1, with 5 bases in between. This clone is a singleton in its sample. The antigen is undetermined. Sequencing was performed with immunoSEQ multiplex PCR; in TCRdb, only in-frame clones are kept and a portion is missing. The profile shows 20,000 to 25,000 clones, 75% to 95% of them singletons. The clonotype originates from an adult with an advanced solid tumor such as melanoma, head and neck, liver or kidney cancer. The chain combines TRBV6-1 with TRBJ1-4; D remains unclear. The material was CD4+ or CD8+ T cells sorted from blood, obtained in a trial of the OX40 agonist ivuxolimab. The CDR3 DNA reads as TGTGCCAGCAGTGAATGGGGAACTAATGAAAAACTGTTTTTT. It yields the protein CASSEWGTNEKLFF.